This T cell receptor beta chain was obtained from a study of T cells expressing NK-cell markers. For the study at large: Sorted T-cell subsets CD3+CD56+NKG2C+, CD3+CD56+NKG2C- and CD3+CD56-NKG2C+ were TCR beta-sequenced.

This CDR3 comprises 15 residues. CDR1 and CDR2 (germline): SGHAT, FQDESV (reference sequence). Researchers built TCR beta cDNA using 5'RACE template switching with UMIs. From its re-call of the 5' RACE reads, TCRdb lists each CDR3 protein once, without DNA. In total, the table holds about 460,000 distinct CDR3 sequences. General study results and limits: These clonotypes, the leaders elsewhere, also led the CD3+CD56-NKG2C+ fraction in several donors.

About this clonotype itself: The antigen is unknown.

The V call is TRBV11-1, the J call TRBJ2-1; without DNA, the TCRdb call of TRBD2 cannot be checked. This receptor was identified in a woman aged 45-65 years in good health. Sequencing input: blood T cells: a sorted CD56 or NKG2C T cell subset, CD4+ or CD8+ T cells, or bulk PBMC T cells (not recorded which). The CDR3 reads CASSSSGRAVYEQFF. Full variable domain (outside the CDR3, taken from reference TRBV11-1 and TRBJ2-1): EAEVAQSPRYKITEKSQAVAFWCDPISGHATLYWYRQILGQGPELLVQFQDESVVDDSQLPKDRFSAERLKGVDSTLKIQPAELGDSAMYLCASSSSGRAVYEQFFGPGTRLTVL.